This T cell receptor beta chain was captured by sequencing in a study of T cell responses to AZD1222 COVID-19 vaccine. Germline assignment: CDR1 LGHNT and CDR2 FRNRAP. This CDR3 spans 12 amino acids. Trimming stripped 5 bases from V and 9 bases from J, with 13 bases between. Findings and caveats of the study: The study found vaccine-associated CD4 TCRs spanning spike, dominant at 160-218 and 743-854. The peak T cell response came first, and repertoires were sampled only after it. Females outnumbered males among donors, who were mostly white British; clonal diversity was possibly underestimated.

Clones were read by immunoSEQ multiplex PCR, and TCRdb kept only the in-frame ones, dropping some. In the table there are around 140,000 clones, over 85% of which are singletons. Comments on this clone: The antigen remains undetermined.

The study pooled second doses at about 4 or about 12 weeks. The sequences come from peripheral blood, collected 28 days after the second AZD1222 dose. The V gene is TRBV12-5, the J gene TRBJ1-2; D gene ambiguous. The receptor comes from an adult who received the AZD1222 COVID-19 vaccine. The CDR3 nucleotides read TGTGCTAGTGGTCCCTCTCTGCAGAGCTACACCTTC. Residues: CASGPSLQSYTF.